This T cell receptor beta chain comes out of a study of spatial heterogeneity in lung cancer (dated 2019 in TCRdb). Broadly, across the study: The donors were about 65 patients from the lung TRACERx cohort who had early-stage, untreated non-small cell lung cancer. Follow-up PBMC samples were sequenced whenever available, and the median time to follow-up was roughly 2 years after resection. Beta-chain transcripts were consistently detected in greater numbers than alpha-chain transcripts, which likely reflects a higher abundance of beta-chain transcripts. In the raw uncorrected reads, each unique combination of TCR and UMI appeared more than ten times on average. In non-small cell lung cancer, the study made a quantitative comparison of TCR alpha and beta repertoires among multiple tumor regions, matched nontumor lung and blood. The study linked features of the TCR repertoire to counts of nonsynonymous mutations, which were determined by whole-exome sequencing of tumor tissue. At surgery, both alpha and beta chains were TCR-sequenced in fewer than 250 tumor regions, fewer than 80 matched nontumor lung samples and around 50 PBMC samples. The investigation overall reported the following: Confirming at a functional level the hypothesis that regional TCRs recognize regional mutations was considered to require additional single-cell paired TCR alpha and beta sequencing. Ubiquitous expanded tumor TCRs showed up in blood more often at tumor resection than at routine follow-up. Only roughly 13 patients were included in the comparisons of baseline and follow-up blood repertoires.

This specimen's time point label, interpreted: blood at routine non-recurrence follow-up after resection. TCR sequencing used whole RNA extracted from tumor and nontumor lung tissue, or from cryopreserved PBMC samples, without cell sorting. A patient was chosen for TCR sequencing only when enough RNA was available from at least two tumor regions. The germline V gene (reference sequence) specifies MNHNY as CDR1 and SVGAGI as CDR2. The cysteine opens and the phenylalanine closes a CDR3 of 13 amino acids. The CDR3 DNA has 39 bases and is translated from base 1. This clonotype was seen at least ten times. Its antigen is currently not known. One end of the junction fails to match germline, which may point to a read error. Library preparation used 5' RACE. For sequencing, a NextSeq 500 was employed. To allow correction of PCR and sequencing errors, the TCR library protocol tagged every TCR cDNA molecule with a unique molecular identifier. The study's processing was this. TCR identification, UMI-based error correction and CDR3 extraction were performed with Decombinator tools. TCRs above a frequency of 2 per 1,000, corresponding to the top 1% of the tumor frequency distribution, were defined as expanded. Each repertoire was subsampled 100 times to 5,000 TCRs, after which Renyi diversity was computed with the R vegan package. To build CDR3 similarity networks, amino acid triplet string-kernel similarity was used, and CDR3s were connected when their pairwise similarity was above 0.82. Using fastp trimming at Q25 and MiXCR clonotype assembly, TCRdb reanalyzed the public sequencing data and kept in-frame beta chains. Merged by CDR3 protein, the rows form single entries marked with the most common genes and DNA. TCRdb's processing, not the authors', yielded these V and J calls. The sample table contains just over 70,000 distinct CDR3 sequences; only one count was recorded for over 7% of them. The top ten constitute 1.5% to 2% of the sample.

This specimen was PBMCs, taken at follow-up. This TCR was recovered from a female donor with early-stage non-small cell lung cancer. The chain employs TRBV6-6 and TRBJ2-7; the D assignment is uncertain and may be TRBD1 or TRBD2, with 5 bases supporting each. The CDR3 region: CANSAGTTYEQYF. The sequenced DNA is TGTGCCAACAGTGCCGGGACCACCTACGAGCAGTACTTC.